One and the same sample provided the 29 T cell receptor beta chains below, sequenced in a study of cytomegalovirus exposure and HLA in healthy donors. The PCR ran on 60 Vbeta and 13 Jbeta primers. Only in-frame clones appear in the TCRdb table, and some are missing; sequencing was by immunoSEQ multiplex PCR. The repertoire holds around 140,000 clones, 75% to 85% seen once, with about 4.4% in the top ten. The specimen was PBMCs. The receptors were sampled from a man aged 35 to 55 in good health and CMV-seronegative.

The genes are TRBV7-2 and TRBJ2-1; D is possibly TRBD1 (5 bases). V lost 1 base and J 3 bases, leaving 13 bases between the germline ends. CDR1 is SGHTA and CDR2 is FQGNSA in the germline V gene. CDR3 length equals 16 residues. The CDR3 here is CASSLERTPHYNEQFF. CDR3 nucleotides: TGTGCCAGCAGCTTAGAAAGGACACCTCACTACAATGAGCAGTTCTTC.

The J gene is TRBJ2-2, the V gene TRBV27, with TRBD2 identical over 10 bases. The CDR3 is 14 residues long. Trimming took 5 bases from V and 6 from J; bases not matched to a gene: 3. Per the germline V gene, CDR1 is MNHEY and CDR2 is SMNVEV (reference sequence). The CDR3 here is CASSISGGAGELFF. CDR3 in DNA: TGTGCCAGCAGTATAAGCGGGGGGGCCGGGGAGCTGTTTTTT.

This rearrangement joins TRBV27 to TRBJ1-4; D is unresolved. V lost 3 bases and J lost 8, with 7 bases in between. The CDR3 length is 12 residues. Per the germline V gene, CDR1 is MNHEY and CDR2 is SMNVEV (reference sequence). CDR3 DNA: TGTGCCAGCAGTTTCGGAGGAGAAAAACTGTTTTTT. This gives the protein CASSFGGEKLFF.

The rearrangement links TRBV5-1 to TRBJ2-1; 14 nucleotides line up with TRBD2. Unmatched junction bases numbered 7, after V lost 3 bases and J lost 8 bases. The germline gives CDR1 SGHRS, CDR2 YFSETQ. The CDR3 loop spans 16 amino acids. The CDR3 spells CASSWRLAGGLDEQFF. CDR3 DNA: TGCGCCAGCAGCTGGCGACTAGCGGGGGGGCTGGATGAGCAGTTCTTC.

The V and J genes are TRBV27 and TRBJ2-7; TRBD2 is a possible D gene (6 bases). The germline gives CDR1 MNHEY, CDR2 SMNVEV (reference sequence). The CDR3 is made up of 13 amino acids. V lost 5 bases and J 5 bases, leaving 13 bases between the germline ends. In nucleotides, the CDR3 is TGTGCCAGCAGTCCCCGGGGGAGCCACGAGCAGTACTTC. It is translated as CASSPRGSHEQYF.

The CDR3 sequence is CASSAGLNTDTQYF. In DNA form, the CDR3 reads TGTGCCAGTAGTGCAGGACTCAACACAGATACGCAGTATTTT. The chain carries TRBV19 and TRBJ2-3; possible D gene TRBD2, 5 bases. Trimming pared 5 bases from V and 2 bases from J, leaving 11 bases between. Germline V gene lookup returns CDR1 LNHDA and CDR2 SQIVND (reference sequence). CDR3 size: 14 residues. The full variable domain, with the rest looked up from reference TRBV19 and TRBJ2-3, is DGGITQSPKYLFRKEGQNVTLSCEQNLNHDAMYWYRQDPGQGLRLIYYSQIVNDFQKGDIAEGYSVSREKKESFPLTVTSAQKNPTAFYLCASSAGLNTDTQYFGPGTRLTVL.

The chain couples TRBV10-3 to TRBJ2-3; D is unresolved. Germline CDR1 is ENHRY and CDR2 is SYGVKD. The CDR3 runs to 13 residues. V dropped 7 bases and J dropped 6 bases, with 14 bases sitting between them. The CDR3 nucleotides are TGTGCCATCACCAGTACCCTGGTGGATACGCAGTATTTT. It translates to CAITSTLVDTQYF.

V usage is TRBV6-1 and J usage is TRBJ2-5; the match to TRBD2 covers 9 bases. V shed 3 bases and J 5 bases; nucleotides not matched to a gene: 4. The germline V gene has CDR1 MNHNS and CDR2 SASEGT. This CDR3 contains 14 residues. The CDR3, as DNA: TGTGCCAGCAGTGAGGGACTAGCACAGGAGACCCAGTACTTC. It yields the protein CASSEGLAQETQYF.

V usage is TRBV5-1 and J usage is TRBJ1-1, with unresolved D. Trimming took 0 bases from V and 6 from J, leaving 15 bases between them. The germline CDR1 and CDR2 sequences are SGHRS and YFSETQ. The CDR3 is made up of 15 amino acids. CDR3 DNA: TGCGCCAGCAGCTTGGAGGTCCCTCTGGGAGCTGAAGCTTTCTTT. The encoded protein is CASSLEVPLGAEAFF.

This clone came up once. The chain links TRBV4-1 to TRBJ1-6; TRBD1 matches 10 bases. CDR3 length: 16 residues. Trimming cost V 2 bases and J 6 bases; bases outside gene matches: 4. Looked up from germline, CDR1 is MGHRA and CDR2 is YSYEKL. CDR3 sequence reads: CASSQRQGAGNSPLHF. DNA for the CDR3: TGCGCCAGCAGCCAACGACAGGGGGCCGGTAATTCACCCCTCCACTTT.

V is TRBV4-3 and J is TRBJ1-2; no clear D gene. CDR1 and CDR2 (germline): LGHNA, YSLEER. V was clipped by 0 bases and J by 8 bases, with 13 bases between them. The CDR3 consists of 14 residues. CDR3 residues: CASSQDLGERGYTF. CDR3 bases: TGCGCCAGCAGCCAAGATCTGGGAGAGAGAGGCTACACCTTC.

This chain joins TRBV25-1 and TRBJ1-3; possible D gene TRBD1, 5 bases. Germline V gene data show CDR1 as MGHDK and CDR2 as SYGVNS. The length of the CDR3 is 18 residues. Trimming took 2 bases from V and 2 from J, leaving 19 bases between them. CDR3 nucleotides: TGTGCCAGCAGTGAACTAGGTTCGGGGGTACCACCTGGAAACACCATATATTTT. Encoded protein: CASSELGSGVPPGNTIYF.

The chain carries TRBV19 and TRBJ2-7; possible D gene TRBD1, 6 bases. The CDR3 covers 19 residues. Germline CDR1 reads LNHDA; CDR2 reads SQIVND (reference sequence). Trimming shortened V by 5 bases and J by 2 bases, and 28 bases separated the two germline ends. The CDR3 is CASSSHRKSDRPNPYEQYF. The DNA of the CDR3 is TGTGCCAGTAGTTCCCATAGAAAATCCGACAGGCCGAACCCCTACGAGCAGTACTTC. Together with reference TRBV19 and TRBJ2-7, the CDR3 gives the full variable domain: DGGITQSPKYLFRKEGQNVTLSCEQNLNHDAMYWYRQDPGQGLRLIYYSQIVNDFQKGDIAEGYSVSREKKESFPLTVTSAQKNPTAFYLCASSSHRKSDRPNPYEQYFGPGTRLTVT.

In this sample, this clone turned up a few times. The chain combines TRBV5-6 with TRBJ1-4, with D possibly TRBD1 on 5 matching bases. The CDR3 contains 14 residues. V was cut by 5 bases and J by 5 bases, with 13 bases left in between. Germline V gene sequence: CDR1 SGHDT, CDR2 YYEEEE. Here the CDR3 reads CASSFRGVNEKLFF. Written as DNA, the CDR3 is TGTGCCAGCAGTTTCCGGGGGGTGAATGAAAAACTGTTTTTT.

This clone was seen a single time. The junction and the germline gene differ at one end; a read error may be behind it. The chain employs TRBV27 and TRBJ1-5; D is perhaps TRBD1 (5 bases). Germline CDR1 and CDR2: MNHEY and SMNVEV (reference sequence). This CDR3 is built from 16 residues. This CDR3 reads CVSSPTADTSNQPQHF. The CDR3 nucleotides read TGTGTCAGCAGTCCAACCGCGGACACTTCCAATCAGCCCCAGCATTTT.

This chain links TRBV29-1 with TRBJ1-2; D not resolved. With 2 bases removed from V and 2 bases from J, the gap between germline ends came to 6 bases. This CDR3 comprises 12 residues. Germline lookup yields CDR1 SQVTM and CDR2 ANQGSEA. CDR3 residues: CSVESVNYGYTF. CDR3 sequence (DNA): TGCAGCGTTGAATCCGTGAACTATGGCTACACCTTC. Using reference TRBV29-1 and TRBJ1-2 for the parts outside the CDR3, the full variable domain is SAVISQKPSRDICQRGTSLTIQCQVDSQVTMMFWYRQQPGQSLTLIATANQGSEATYESGFVIDKFPISRPNLTFSTLTVSNMSPEDSSIYLCSVESVNYGYTFGSGTRLTVV.

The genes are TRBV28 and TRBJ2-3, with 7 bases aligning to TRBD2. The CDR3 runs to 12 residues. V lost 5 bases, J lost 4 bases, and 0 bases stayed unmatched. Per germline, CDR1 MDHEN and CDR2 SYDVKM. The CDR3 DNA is TGTGCCAGCAGTACTAGCGCAGATACGCAGTATTTT. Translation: CASSTSADTQYF.

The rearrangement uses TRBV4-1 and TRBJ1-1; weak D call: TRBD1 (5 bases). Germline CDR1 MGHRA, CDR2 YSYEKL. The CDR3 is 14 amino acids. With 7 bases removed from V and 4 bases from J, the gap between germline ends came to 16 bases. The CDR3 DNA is TGCGCCAGCACCACTACTTTGGGGCTCACTGAAGCTTTCTTT. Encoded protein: CASTTTLGLTEAFF.

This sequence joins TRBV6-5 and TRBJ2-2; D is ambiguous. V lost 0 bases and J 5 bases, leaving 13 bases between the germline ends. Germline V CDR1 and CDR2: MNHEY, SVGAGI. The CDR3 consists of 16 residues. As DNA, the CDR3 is TGTGCCAGCAGTTACTCGAATACAGCAACAACCGGGGAGCTGTTTTTT. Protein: CASSYSNTATTGELFF.

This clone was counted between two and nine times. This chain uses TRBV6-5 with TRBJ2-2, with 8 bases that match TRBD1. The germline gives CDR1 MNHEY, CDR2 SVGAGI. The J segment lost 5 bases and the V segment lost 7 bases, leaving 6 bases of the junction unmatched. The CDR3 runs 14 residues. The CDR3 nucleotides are TGTGCCAGCACCGGACAGGGAAAAACCGGGGAGCTGTTTTTT. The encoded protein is CASTGQGKTGELFF.

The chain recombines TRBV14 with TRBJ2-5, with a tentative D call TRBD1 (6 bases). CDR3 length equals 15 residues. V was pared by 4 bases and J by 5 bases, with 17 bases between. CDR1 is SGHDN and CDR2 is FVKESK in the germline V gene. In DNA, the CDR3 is TGTGCCAGCAGCCGAACAGGGATGGCAGGCGAGACCCAGTACTTC. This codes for CASSRTGMAGETQYF. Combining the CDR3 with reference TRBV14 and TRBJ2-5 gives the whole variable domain EAGVTQFPSHSVIEKGQTVTLRCDPISGHDNLYWYRRVMGKEIKFLLHFVKESKQDESGMPNNRFLAERTGGTYSTLKVQPAELEDSGVYFCASSRTGMAGETQYFGPGTRLLVL.

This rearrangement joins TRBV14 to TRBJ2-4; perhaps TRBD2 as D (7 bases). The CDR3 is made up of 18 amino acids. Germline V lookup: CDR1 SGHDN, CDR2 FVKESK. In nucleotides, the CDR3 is TGTGCGTCCCCATCGGGGGGCGGGGGCCCCTTAGCCAAAAACATTCAGTACTTC. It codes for CASPSGGGGPLAKNIQYF.

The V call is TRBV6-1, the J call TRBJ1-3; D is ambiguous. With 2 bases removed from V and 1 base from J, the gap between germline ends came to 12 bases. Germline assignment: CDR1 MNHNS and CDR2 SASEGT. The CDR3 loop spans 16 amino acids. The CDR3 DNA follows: TGTGCCAGCAGTGAAATCCGTTCGGGGTCTGGAAACACCATATATTTT. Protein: CASSEIRSGSGNTIYF.

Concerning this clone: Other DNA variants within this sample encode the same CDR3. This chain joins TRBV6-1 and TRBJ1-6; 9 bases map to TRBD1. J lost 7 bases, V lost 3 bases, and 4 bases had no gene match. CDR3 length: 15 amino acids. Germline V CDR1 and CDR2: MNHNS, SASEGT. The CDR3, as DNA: TGTGCCAGCAGTGATCTAGGGACAGGGAATTCACCCCTCCACTTT. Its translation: CASSDLGTGNSPLHF.

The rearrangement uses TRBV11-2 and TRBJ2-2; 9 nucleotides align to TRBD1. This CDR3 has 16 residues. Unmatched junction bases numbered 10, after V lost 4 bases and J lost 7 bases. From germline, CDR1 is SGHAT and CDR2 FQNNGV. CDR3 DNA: TGTGCCAGCAGCTCAACAGGGGGCGCGGCGGTCGGGGAGCTGTTTTTT. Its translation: CASSSTGGAAVGELFF.

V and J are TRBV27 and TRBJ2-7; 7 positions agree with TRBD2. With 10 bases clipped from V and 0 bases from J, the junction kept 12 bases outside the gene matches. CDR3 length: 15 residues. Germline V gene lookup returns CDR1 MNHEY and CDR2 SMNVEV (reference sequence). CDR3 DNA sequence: TGTGCCACCTGCCAAAGGGGAGGGAGCTCCTACGAGCAGTACTTC. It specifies CATCQRGGSSYEQYF.

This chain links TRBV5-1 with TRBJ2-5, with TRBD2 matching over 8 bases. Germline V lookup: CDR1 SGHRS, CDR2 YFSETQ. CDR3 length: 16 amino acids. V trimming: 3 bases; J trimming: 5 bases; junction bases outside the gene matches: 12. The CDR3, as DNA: TGCGCCAGCAGCTCCACCCGGGGGGGGGCCGGTGAGACCCAGTACTTC. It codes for CASSSTRGGAGETQYF.

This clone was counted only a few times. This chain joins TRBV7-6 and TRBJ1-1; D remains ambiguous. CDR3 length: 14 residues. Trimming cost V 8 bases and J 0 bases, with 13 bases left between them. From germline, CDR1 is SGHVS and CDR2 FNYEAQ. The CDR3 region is CASREVRLNTEAFF. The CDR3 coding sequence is TGTGCCAGCCGCGAAGTCCGGTTGAACACTGAAGCTTTCTTT.

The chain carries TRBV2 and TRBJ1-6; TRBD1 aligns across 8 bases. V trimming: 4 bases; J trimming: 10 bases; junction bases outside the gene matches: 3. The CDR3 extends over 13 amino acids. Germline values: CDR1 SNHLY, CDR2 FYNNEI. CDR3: CASSGQGKSPLHF. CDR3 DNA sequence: TGTGCCAGCAGTGGACAGGGGAAATCACCCCTCCACTTT.